One and the same sample provided the 20 T cell receptor beta chains below, sequenced in a study of blood T cell repertoires in COVID-19. The repertoire was sequenced with immunoSEQ multiplex PCR; TCRdb's copy has only in-frame clones and lacks some. Seen here are about 180,000 clones, nearly 80% observed once, and the top ten hold 13% to 15%. Sequencing was carried out using PBMCs or T cells enriched from blood (not recorded which). The receptor set was obtained from a man aged 55 to 70 who had been exposed to COVID-19.

CDR3 residues: CASSSSGTGGDTEAFF. Written as DNA, the CDR3 is TGTGCCAGCAGCTCCTCCGGGACAGGGGGTGACACTGAAGCTTTCTTT. The chain links TRBV28 to TRBJ1-1; TRBD1 aligns across 11 bases. J lost 3 bases, V lost 6 bases, and 9 bases had no gene match. The V gene's germline CDR1 is MDHEN and CDR2 SYDVKM. The CDR3 contains 16 residues.

The V call is TRBV10-3, the J call TRBJ2-7; the match to TRBD1 covers 8 bases. After removal of 8 bases from V and 0 bases from J, the junction contained 6 bases not matched to a gene. CDR1 is ENHRY, CDR2 SYGVKD, per germline. CDR3 length equals 14 residues. The CDR3 here is CAIGGQAPSYEQYF. CDR3 bases: TGTGCCATCGGGGGACAGGCCCCCTCCTACGAGCAGTACTTC.

The chain links TRBV11-2 to TRBJ2-7; tentatively, D is TRBD2 (5 bases). Germline V gene sequence: CDR1 SGHAT, CDR2 FQNNGV. This CDR3 has 16 amino acids. The V gene lost 3 bases and the J gene lost 5 bases, with 20 bases spanning the gap. In nucleotides, the CDR3 is TGTGCCAGCAGCTTTCTGGAACTAGGGCCAAAGGACGAGCAGTACTTC. This translates into CASSFLELGPKDEQYF. Full variable domain (outside the CDR3, taken from reference TRBV11-2 and TRBJ2-7): EAGVAQSPRYKIIEKRQSVAFWCNPISGHATLYWYQQILGQGPKLLIQFQNNGVVDDSQLPKDRFSAERLKGVDSTLKIQPAKLEDSAVYLCASSFLELGPKDEQYFGPGTRLTVT.

The chain combines TRBV7-2 with TRBJ1-2; TRBD1 is a possible D gene (5 bases). CDR1 SGHTA and CDR2 FQGNSA come from the germline V gene. Trimming took 1 base from V and 6 from J, leaving 9 bases between them. The CDR3 totals 13 residues. The CDR3 region is CASSLGQGNGYTF. The CDR3 nucleotides are TGTGCCAGCAGCTTAGGCCAGGGAAATGGCTACACCTTC.

This chain connects TRBV19 to TRBJ1-2; 11 bases line up with TRBD1. V was pared by 6 bases and J by 6 bases, with 12 bases of the junction left unmatched. Germline V gives CDR1 LNHDA, CDR2 SQIVND (reference sequence). The CDR3 is 16 amino acids. The CDR3 DNA is TGTGCCAGTAGCTTAGGACAGGGGGCGAGGAGCGATGGCTACACCTTC. Translating gives CASSLGQGARSDGYTF.

This clone was observed a handful of times. CDR3 DNA: TGTGCCAGCAGTGCGGGGGATGCTAACTATGGCTACACCTTC. Residues: CASSAGDANYGYTF. The chain is built from TRBV27 and TRBJ1-2; the D gene is possibly TRBD1 (5 bases). V was cut by 5 bases and J by 0 bases, with 10 bases left in between. Germline V gene lookup returns CDR1 MNHEY and CDR2 SMNVEV (reference sequence). The CDR3 extends over 14 amino acids.

The V call is TRBV28, the J call TRBJ1-1; 8 bases are a match to TRBD1. Germline V gives CDR1 MDHEN, CDR2 SYDVKM. V was clipped by 6 bases and J by 4 bases; unmatched bases: 1. The CDR3 is 12 residues long. CDR3 protein: CASRTGVTEAFF. For the CDR3, the DNA is TGTGCCAGCAGGACAGGGGTCACTGAAGCTTTCTTT. Based on the CDR3 plus reference TRBV28 and TRBJ1-1, the full variable domain is DVKVTQSSRYLVKRTGEKVFLECVQDMDHENMFWYRQDPGLGLRLIYFSYDVKMKEKGDIPEGYSVSREKKERFSLILESASTNQTSMYLCASRTGVTEAFFGQGTRLTVV.

The J gene is TRBJ2-3, the V gene TRBV5-1; 8 bases align to TRBD2. V trimming: 5 bases; J trimming: 2 bases; junction bases outside the gene matches: 7. Germline CDR1 and CDR2: SGHRS and YFSETQ. The CDR3 spans 15 residues. Here the CDR3 DNA reads TGCGCCAGCAGTCCGAGTAGCGGGAACACAGATACGCAGTATTTT. Translation gives CASSPSSGNTDTQYF.

The chain is built from TRBV5-4 and TRBJ2-7, with 15 bases that match TRBD2. Unmatched junction bases numbered 8, after V lost 2 bases and J lost 5 bases. The CDR3 contains 17 residues. CDR1 is SGHNT, CDR2 YYREEE, per germline (reference sequence). The CDR3 coding sequence is TGTGCCAGCAGCTTCCGTGCTGGACTAGCGGGAGGGAACGAGCAGTACTTC. Protein product: CASSFRAGLAGGNEQYF.

The V gene is TRBV2, the J gene TRBJ1-5; D not resolved. Germline CDR1 SNHLY, CDR2 FYNNEI. V was pared by 6 bases and J by 7 bases, with 16 bases between. There are 14 residues in the CDR3. CDR3 amino acids: CASRELRGGQPQHF. In nucleotides, the CDR3 is TGTGCCAGCAGGGAGCTCAGAGGAGGACAGCCCCAGCATTTT.

This sequence joins TRBV28 and TRBJ1-2; the D is unclear. CDR1 MDHEN and CDR2 SYDVKM come from the germline V gene. V was shortened by 4 bases and J by 4 bases, with 7 bases between the two germline ends. The CDR3 has 12 residues. The CDR3 reads CASSWEFYGYTF. The CDR3 DNA reads as TGTGCCAGCAGTTGGGAGTTCTATGGCTACACCTTC.

The chain recombines TRBV30 with TRBJ1-4; no reliable D call. Trimming cost V 3 bases and J 3 bases, with 11 bases left between them. CDR1 GTSNPN and CDR2 SVGIG come from the germline V gene (reference sequence). The CDR3 sequence is 14 residues long. In DNA form, the CDR3 reads TGTGCCTGGAGGAGGTCCTCTTCTAATGAAAAACTGTTTTTT. Encoded protein: CAWRRSSSNEKLFF.

The V gene is TRBV7-3, the J gene TRBJ2-3, with 8 bases identical to TRBD2. Germline-derived CDR1 and CDR2 are SGHTA and FQGTGA. The CDR3 is 17 residues long. Trimming removed 3 bases from V and 0 bases from J; junction bases left unmatched: 8. The CDR3 here is CASSFKPGGPSTDTQYF. CDR3 bases: TGTGCCAGCAGCTTCAAGCCGGGAGGGCCTAGCACAGATACGCAGTATTTT.

The rearrangement links TRBV10-3 to TRBJ2-7, with 11 bases identical to TRBD1. Trimming at V came to 11 bases and at J to 6 bases, leaving 12 bases not matched to a gene. The CDR3 runs to 14 residues. Germline V lookup: CDR1 ENHRY, CDR2 SYGVKD. DNA of the CDR3: TGTGCCGCCCAAGCCCGGGACAGGGGGAGCGAGCAGTACTTC. Translation: CAAQARDRGSEQYF.

The rearrangement joins TRBV6-4 to TRBJ1-1; a weak D match, TRBD1 (6 bases). This CDR3 is 13 amino acids long. Trimming removed 6 bases at V and 3 bases at J, with 11 bases between. In germline, CDR1 is MRHNA, CDR2 SNTAGT. DNA for the CDR3: TGTGCCAGCAGCCAGGGGTTTGACACTGAAGCTTTCTTT. Protein sequence: CASSQGFDTEAFF.

V is TRBV9 and J is TRBJ2-1, with TRBD2 matching 8 bases. This CDR3 region has 14 residues. The germline V gene encodes CDR1 SGDLS and CDR2 YYNGEE. The V and J ends lost 0 bases and 9 bases, in that order; junction bases with no gene match: 5. CDR3 bases: TGTGCCAGCAGCGTAGGGGCGGGAGGCAGTGAGCAGTTCTTC. It encodes CASSVGAGGSEQFF.

This sequence joins TRBV30 and TRBJ1-1, with D hard to call. V was clipped by 1 base and J by 4 bases, with 10 bases between them. The CDR3 covers 13 residues. In germline, CDR1 is GTSNPN, CDR2 SVGIG (reference sequence). The CDR3 region has the DNA TGTGCCTGGAGTGCCACGAGGGCCACTGAAGCTTTCTTT. This sequence encodes CAWSATRATEAFF.

The rearrangement joins TRBV11-1 to TRBJ2-7, with 7 positions matching TRBD2. The length of the CDR3 is 15 residues. The germline CDR1 and CDR2 sequences are SGHAT and FQDESV (reference sequence). With V trimmed by 7 bases and J by 0 bases, 9 bases remained unmatched. The CDR3 coding sequence is TGTGCCAGCACCAGCCAGGCGGGAGTCTCCTACGAGCAGTACTTC. The encoded protein is CASTSQAGVSYEQYF.

The V and J genes are TRBV7-2 and TRBJ2-5; possibly TRBD2 for D (6 bases). V lost 1 base and J lost 4, with 22 bases in between. Germline CDR1 SGHTA, CDR2 FQGNSA. The CDR3 is 18 residues long. DNA of the CDR3: TGTGCCAGCAGCTTAGTAGTGGGCGGGGTAGTTACCCCAGAGACCCAGTACTTC. As protein: CASSLVVGGVVTPETQYF. Drawing the rest from reference TRBV7-2 and TRBJ2-5, the complete variable domain is GAGVSQSPSNKVTEKGKDVELRCDPISGHTALYWYRQSLGQGLEFLIYFQGNSAPDKSGLPSDRFSAERTGGSVSTLTIQRTQQEDSAVYLCASSLVVGGVVTPETQYFGPGTRLLVL.

V is TRBV5-1 and J is TRBJ2-5; 10 nucleotides line up with TRBD2. The CDR3 covers 15 residues. Trimming took 3 bases from V and 5 from J; bases not matched to a gene: 7. Germline lookup yields CDR1 SGHRS and CDR2 YFSETQ. The CDR3 nucleotides read TGCGCCAGCAGCTCGGGACTAGCGTTCGGGGAGACCCAGTACTTC. It codes for CASSSGLAFGETQYF.